One sample yielded the 28 T cell receptor beta chains listed below, sequenced in a study of blood T cell repertoires in COVID-19. Produced via immunoSEQ multiplex PCR; TCRdb's table is partial and in-frame only. The top ten hold 1.5% to 1.7% of the sample, which has 440,000 or so clones, approximately 89% seen once. Sequencing input: peripheral blood. The source of these receptors is a woman aged 40 to 55 with COVID-19, enrolled during active disease.

V and J are TRBV5-1 and TRBJ1-1; D uncertain. V lost 0 bases, J lost 4 bases, and 13 bases lay in between. The CDR3 sequence is 15 residues long. Looked up from germline, CDR1 is SGHRS and CDR2 is YFSETQ. CDR3 bases: TGCGCCAGCAGCTTGGGCCAGATCAGAGGCACTGAAGCTTTCTTT. Protein sequence: CASSLGQIRGTEAFF.

A note on this clone: The sample holds other DNA sequences that translate to the same CDR3. This sequence joins TRBV6-2 or TRBV6-3 and TRBJ2-2, with D tentatively TRBD1 (5 bases). Per the germline V gene, CDR1 is MNHEY and CDR2 is SVGEGT. This CDR3 region has 13 residues. The germline V and J ends were trimmed by 2 bases and 5 bases, with 6 bases remaining between them. In nucleotides, the CDR3 is TGTGCCAGCAGTTACAGGGGAACCGGGGAGCTGTTTTTT. It specifies CASSYRGTGELFF.

This chain joins TRBV5-5 and TRBJ1-3, with 8 bases that match TRBD1. Trimming removed 3 bases from V and 4 bases from J; junction bases left unmatched: 6. From germline, CDR1 is SGHKS and CDR2 YYEKEE (reference sequence). CDR3 length: 15 amino acids. The CDR3 DNA follows: TGTGCCAGCAGCTCCAGGACAGGGACGGGAAACACCATATATTTT. Protein product: CASSSRTGTGNTIYF.

This clone showed up just a few times. The V call is TRBV7-2, the J call TRBJ2-7, with TRBD2 identical over 8 bases. Unmatched junction bases numbered 7, after V lost 3 bases and J lost 6 bases. CDR3 length: 14 amino acids. Per the germline V gene, CDR1 is SGHTA and CDR2 is FQGNSA. The CDR3 DNA sequence: TGTGCCAGCAGCTTTCCTAGCGGGCCCCGCGAGCAGTACTTC. Its translation: CASSFPSGPREQYF.

The V and J genes are TRBV6-5 and TRBJ1-4; D is undetermined. With 8 bases removed from V and 8 bases from J, the gap between germline ends came to 9 bases. Germline-derived CDR1 and CDR2 are MNHEY and SVGAGI. The CDR3 is made up of 11 amino acids. The CDR3 reads CASRLAEKLFF. CDR3 coding DNA: TGTGCCAGCCGACTGGCCGAAAAACTGTTTTTT.

This clone has just one count. This chain joins TRBV19 and TRBJ1-5, with D tentatively TRBD1 (6 bases). The germline gives CDR1 LNHDA, CDR2 SQIVND (reference sequence). Trimming pared 5 bases from V and 0 bases from J, leaving 17 bases between. The CDR3 sequence is 17 residues long. The CDR3 loop reads CASSLQGRVYSNQPQHF. DNA of the CDR3: TGTGCCAGTAGTTTACAGGGAAGGGTCTATAGCAATCAGCCCCAGCATTTT.

The J gene is TRBJ1-6, the V gene TRBV6-2 or TRBV6-3; D remains ambiguous. Germline CDR1 is MNHEY and CDR2 is SVGEGT. This CDR3 comprises 15 residues. The V end lost 2 bases, the J end lost 8 bases, and 13 bases lay between the germline ends. DNA of the CDR3: TGTGCCAGCAGTTACCGTGGAGTTCCCTATTCACCCCTCCACTTT. Its protein product is CASSYRGVPYSPLHF.

This sequence joins TRBV24-1 and TRBJ2-1; 8 bases map to TRBD2. Looked up from germline, CDR1 is KGHDR and CDR2 is SFDVKD. The CDR3 consists of 11 residues. The V segment lost 8 bases and the J segment 8 bases; nucleotides outside the gene matches: 1. This CDR3 is CATTGGDEQFF. CDR3 DNA sequence: TGTGCCACCACCGGGGGGGATGAGCAGTTCTTC.

Only one count was recorded for this clone. V usage is TRBV6-2 or TRBV6-3 and J usage is TRBJ1-2; 7 positions match TRBD1. The CDR3 runs to 15 residues. Germline V gives CDR1 MNHEY, CDR2 SVGEGT. Losses at the gene ends were 0 bases for V and 3 bases for J; bases not matched to a gene: 4. CDR3 region: CASSYSMGQHYGYTF. The CDR3 DNA sequence: TGTGCCAGCAGTTACTCGATGGGACAGCACTATGGCTACACCTTC.

The chain joins TRBV27 to TRBJ1-2, with D possibly TRBD1 on 5 matching bases. Germline V gives CDR1 MNHEY, CDR2 SMNVEV (reference sequence). The CDR3 consists of 14 residues. Trimming removed 5 bases at V and 8 bases at J, with 18 bases between. CDR3 DNA: TGTGCCAGCAGTCCCACAGACAGCCTGGGGGGCTACACCTTC. It encodes CASSPTDSLGGYTF.

The chain uses TRBV30 and TRBJ2-7; D gene uncertain. CDR1 and CDR2 from the germline V gene are GTSNPN and SVGIG (reference sequence). The CDR3 has 12 amino acids. Deletions cut 2 bases from V and 3 bases from J, with 8 bases between. The chain's CDR3 is CAWSPKIYEQYF. The CDR3, as DNA: TGTGCCTGGAGTCCCAAAATCTACGAGCAGTACTTC.

The chain is built from TRBV30 and TRBJ1-4; no definite D call. The V and J ends lost 0 bases and 7 bases respectively, with 6 bases between them. Germline V gene lookup returns CDR1 GTSNPN and CDR2 SVGIG (reference sequence). CDR3 length equals 12 residues. CDR3 sequence: CAWSVQSEKLFF. CDR3 nucleotide sequence: TGTGCCTGGAGTGTACAAAGTGAAAAACTGTTTTTT. The complete variable domain, with remaining parts taken from reference TRBV30 and TRBJ1-4, reads SQTIHQWPATLVQPVGSPLSLECTVEGTSNPNLYWYRQAAGRGLQLLFYSVGIGQISSEVPQNLSASRPQDRQFILSSKKLLLSDSGFYLCAWSVQSEKLFFGSGTQLSVL.

This clone was recorded once. The chain combines TRBV5-8 with TRBJ1-1, with 9 bases aligning to TRBD1. Germline V lookup: CDR1 SGHTS, CDR2 YDEGEE. The CDR3 is 14 residues long. After removal of 5 bases from V and 7 bases from J, the junction contained 9 bases not matched to a gene. The CDR3 region is CASSLLPDRGEAFF. The CDR3 DNA reads as TGTGCCAGCAGTTTACTTCCGGACAGGGGTGAAGCTTTCTTT.

V gene TRBV4-2 combines with J gene TRBJ1-2, with 8 bases that match TRBD1. The germline CDR1 and CDR2 sequences are LGHNA and YNFKEQ. This CDR3 has 14 amino acids. Unmatched junction bases numbered 6, after V lost 3 bases and J lost 6 bases. The CDR3 here is CASSQAGGGDGYTF. The CDR3 nucleotides read TGTGCCAGCAGCCAGGCAGGGGGCGGGGATGGCTACACCTTC.

DNA for the CDR3: TGTGCCAGCAGCGTAGTAGGGGGAGGGGGTGATAATTCACCCCTCCACTTT. As protein: CASSVVGGGGDNSPLHF. This chain joins TRBV9 and TRBJ1-6; TRBD1 is a possible D gene (6 bases). Germline V gene data show CDR1 as SGDLS and CDR2 as YYNGEE. Trimming cost V 0 bases and J 5 bases, with 15 bases left between them. This CDR3 has 17 residues.

The V gene is TRBV4-3, the J gene TRBJ1-6; D is undetermined. This CDR3 spans 16 amino acids. Per the germline V gene, CDR1 is LGHNA and CDR2 is YSLEER. The V and J ends lost 1 base and 0 bases respectively, with 7 bases between them. The CDR3 sequence: CASSQVPGSYNSPLHF. For the CDR3, the DNA is TGCGCCAGCAGCCAAGTCCCAGGCTCCTATAATTCACCCCTCCACTTT.

The chain combines TRBV27 with TRBJ1-2; 10 nucleotides agree with TRBD1. V was clipped by 5 bases and J by 6 bases; unmatched bases: 12. Germline V gives CDR1 MNHEY, CDR2 SMNVEV (reference sequence). The CDR3 consists of 16 residues. CDR3 protein: CASSPLLGTGDDGYTF. The CDR3 DNA follows: TGTGCCAGCAGTCCACTACTCGGGACAGGGGACGATGGCTACACCTTC.

The rearrangement links TRBV7-2 to TRBJ1-3; a weak D match, TRBD1 (6 bases). The CDR3 is 15 residues long. Per germline, CDR1 SGHTA and CDR2 FQGNSA. V was pared by 2 bases and J by 4 bases, with 12 bases between. The chain's CDR3 is CASSLQGRGGNTIYF. CDR3 nucleotide sequence: TGTGCCAGCAGCTTACAGGGGCGTGGGGGAAACACCATATATTTT.

As for this clone: Additional DNA sequences in this sample encode the identical CDR3. This chain joins TRBV5-1 and TRBJ2-5; 12 nucleotides align to TRBD2. Germline CDR1 is SGHRS and CDR2 is YFSETQ. CDR3 length equals 15 residues. J was trimmed by 2 bases and V by 4 bases; bases with no gene match: 3. This CDR3 is CASSPGTSGQETQYF. The CDR3 DNA is TGCGCCAGCAGCCCTGGGACTAGCGGGCAAGAGACCCAGTACTTC. Combining the CDR3 with reference TRBV5-1 and TRBJ2-5 gives the whole variable domain KAGVTQTPRYLIKTRGQQVTLSCSPISGHRSVSWYQQTPGQGLQFLFEYFSETQRNKGNFPGRFSGRQFSNSRSEMNVSTLELGDSALYLCASSPGTSGQETQYFGPGTRLLVL.

This clone appeared once. The chain uses TRBV30 and TRBJ2-3, with D perhaps TRBD1 (5 bases). Germline V gives CDR1 GTSNPN, CDR2 SVGIG (reference sequence). V was cut by 6 bases and J by 0 bases, with 13 bases left in between. This CDR3 spans 14 amino acids. This CDR3 reads CACPDTFSTDTQYF. DNA of the CDR3: TGTGCCTGCCCGGACACTTTTAGCACAGATACGCAGTATTTT.

J is TRBJ1-2 and V is TRBV5-6; 9 bases line up with TRBD1. Germline V gene sequence: CDR1 SGHDT, CDR2 YYEEEE. There are 17 residues in the CDR3. J was trimmed by 7 bases and V by 2 bases; bases with no gene match: 15. This CDR3 reads CASSFPAPGQGIAGYTF. As DNA, the CDR3 is TGTGCCAGCAGCTTCCCCGCCCCGGGACAGGGCATTGCTGGCTACACCTTC.

V usage is TRBV6-1 and J usage is TRBJ2-7; the D is unclear. V lost 0 bases to trimming and J lost 4 bases, with 10 bases between them. CDR1 MNHNS and CDR2 SASEGT come from the germline V gene. The CDR3 has 14 residues. The CDR3 sequence is CASSEAQYSYEQYF. In nucleotides, the CDR3 is TGTGCCAGCAGTGAAGCGCAGTATTCATACGAGCAGTACTTC.

The gene calls are TRBV4-3 and TRBJ2-1; TRBD1 matches 7 bases. After removal of 2 bases from V and 3 bases from J, the junction contained 7 bases not matched to a gene. The CDR3 consists of 16 residues. Germline V gives CDR1 LGHNA, CDR2 YSLEER. CDR3 sequence (DNA): TGCGCCAGCAGCCAACAGACAGGGTGGCTCTACAATGAGCAGTTCTTC. It yields the protein CASSQQTGWLYNEQFF.

V usage is TRBV6-5 and J usage is TRBJ2-1; 9 positions agree with TRBD2. Looked up from germline, CDR1 is MNHEY and CDR2 is SVGAGI. There are 14 residues in the CDR3. V shed 7 bases and J 7 bases; nucleotides not matched to a gene: 8. DNA for the CDR3: TGTGCCAGCAAGGGCGGGGGGGCCTTGAATGAGCAGTTCTTC. This gives the protein CASKGGGALNEQFF.

The chain has TRBV28 and TRBJ1-5, with a tentative D call TRBD1 (6 bases). Trimming shortened V by 4 bases and J by 2 bases, and 9 bases separated the two germline ends. The CDR3 runs to 14 residues. Germline V CDR1 and CDR2: MDHEN, SYDVKM. The CDR3 loop reads CASSYRAGNQPQHF. The CDR3 DNA reads TGTGCCAGCAGTTACAGGGCGGGCAATCAGCCCCAGCATTTT.

The rearrangement links TRBV5-1 to TRBJ1-2; 10 positions agree with TRBD1. The CDR3 is made up of 18 amino acids. Losses at the gene ends were 2 bases for V and 7 bases for J; bases not matched to a gene: 17. CDR1 and CDR2 from the germline V gene are SGHRS and YFSETQ. CDR3 DNA: TGCGCCAGCAGCTTACTATTCGGGACAGGGGATCCAACGGCTGGCTACACCTTC. This codes for CASSLLFGTGDPTAGYTF.

The chain uses TRBV30 and TRBJ1-6; 8 nucleotides align to TRBD1. The V segment lost 2 bases and the J segment 0 bases; nucleotides outside the gene matches: 9. The CDR3 extends over 18 amino acids. Germline V CDR1 and CDR2: GTSNPN, SVGIG (reference sequence). The CDR3 region has the DNA TGTGCCTGGAGTTTTCAACGACAGGGGAGCTCCTATAATTCACCCCTCCACTTT. Its translation: CAWSFQRQGSSYNSPLHF.

The chain links TRBV28 to TRBJ1-2; D remains unclear. Germline V gene lookup returns CDR1 MDHEN and CDR2 SYDVKM. V lost 6 bases, J lost 4 bases, and 18 bases lay in between. This CDR3 region has 15 residues. The CDR3 coding sequence is TGTGCCAGCAGCTCCCCCGAGGTCCGGGGCTATGGCTACACCTTC. This sequence encodes CASSSPEVRGYGYTF.